This T cell receptor beta chain was retrieved from a study of cytomegalovirus exposure and HLA in healthy donors. V lost 1 base to trimming and J lost 7 bases, with 8 bases between them. CDR1 MNHNS and CDR2 SASEGT come from the germline V gene. The CDR3 has 12 amino acids. The PCR ran on 60 Vbeta and 13 Jbeta primers. Using immunoSEQ multiplex PCR, the repertoire was profiled, and TCRdb retains in-frame clones only, with some absent. The sample has roughly 200,000 clones, around 80% seen once. The chain couples TRBV6-1 to TRBJ2-7; D is unclear. This receptor was obtained from an older woman in good health and CMV-seropositive. The sample comprised PBMCs. CDR3 nucleotide sequence: TGTGCCAGCAGTGAAGGCTTGGCAGAGCAGTACTTC. It yields the protein CASSEGLAEQYF.